What follows are 7 T cell receptor beta chains derived from one specimen sequenced in a study of blood T cell repertoires in COVID-19. Libraries were prepared by immunoSEQ multiplex PCR; TCRdb keeps only in-frame clonotypes and omits some of them. This sample has roughly 330,000 clones; around four fifths occur once, and the top ten carry 1% to 1.5%. Material for sequencing was peripheral blood. These TCRs come from a woman aged 45-60 years with acute or convalescent COVID-19.

The chain recombines TRBV4-2 with TRBJ1-1; D is unresolved. This CDR3 has 14 residues. The ends were cut back, 3 bases at V and 5 bases at J, with 13 bases in the middle. CDR1 and CDR2 from the germline V gene are LGHNA and YNFKEQ. This chain's CDR3 is CASSQLGAGTEAFF. The CDR3 DNA reads TGTGCCAGCAGCCAGTTGGGAGCGGGAACTGAAGCTTTCTTT.

The chain couples TRBV9 to TRBJ1-1; a weak D match, TRBD1 (5 bases). V gave up 7 bases and J gave up 1 base, with 5 bases separating them. The CDR3 runs 11 residues. Looked up from germline, CDR1 is SGDLS and CDR2 is YYNGEE. As DNA, the CDR3 is TGTGCCAGCGGACAGAACACTGAAGCTTTCTTT. This codes for CASGQNTEAFF.

The rearrangement links TRBV5-4 to TRBJ1-3; the D gene is possibly TRBD1 (6 bases). V was pared by 4 bases and J by 7 bases, with 21 bases between. This CDR3 comprises 16 residues. CDR1 and CDR2 (germline): SGHNT, YYREEE (reference sequence). The CDR3 region is CASSPGYGGTANTIYF. Here the CDR3 DNA reads TGTGCCAGCAGCCCAGGGTATGGGGGCACGGCGAACACCATATATTTT.

The chain joins TRBV11-1 to TRBJ1-1; maybe TRBD1 (6 bases). This CDR3 has 16 amino acids. Trimming pared 3 bases from V and 2 bases from J, leaving 16 bases between. Germline CDR1 is SGHAT and CDR2 is FQDESV (reference sequence). CDR3 protein: CASSFSQGLQNTEAFF. The CDR3 DNA follows: TGTGCCAGCAGCTTTTCACAGGGTCTCCAAAACACTGAAGCTTTCTTT.

The rearrangement uses TRBV7-9 and TRBJ1-2, with D unresolved. Germline lookup yields CDR1 SEHNR and CDR2 FQNEAQ (reference sequence). The germline V and J ends were trimmed by 1 base and 4 bases, with 7 bases remaining between them. The CDR3 has 13 amino acids. In DNA, the CDR3 is TGTGCCAGCAGCTTAGGGGCGTCCTATGGCTACACCTTC. Translation: CASSLGASYGYTF.

The V call is TRBV7-8, the J call TRBJ1-2, with 7 bases lining up with TRBD1. The CDR3 runs to 13 residues. Germline V gives CDR1 SGHVS, CDR2 FQNEAQ. J was trimmed by 1 base and V by 10 bases; bases with no gene match: 6. The chain's CDR3 is CAISTGINYGYTF. The CDR3 DNA reads TGTGCCATTTCGACAGGGATTAACTATGGCTACACCTTC.

CDR3 region: CASSLRTVNYGYTF. CDR3 nucleotide sequence: TGTGCCAGCAGCTTGCGGACTGTCAACTATGGCTACACCTTC. The chain uses TRBV7-2 and TRBJ1-2; D remains ambiguous. V lost 3 bases and J lost 2, with 10 bases in between. CDR1 SGHTA and CDR2 FQGNSA come from the germline V gene. The CDR3 runs to 14 residues.